This entry features one T cell receptor (beta chain) sequence. Its specificity is not known. Germline V gives CDR1 LGHNA, CDR2 YSLEER. Trimming took 0 bases from V and 6 from J; bases not matched to a gene: 12. The CDR3 has 17 amino acids. The data belong to a study of post-analysis software for immune sequencing data. Study background: Relapsing-remitting, secondary progressive and progressive-relapsing multiple sclerosis courses were included.

Study-wide findings and caveats: Five TRBV segments, TRBV5-6, TRBV5-1 and TRBV20-1 among them, were found more frequent in patients than controls. Co-batched samples clustered tightly together by F measure. Comparison with controls showed significantly lower normalized Chao1 diversity in multiple sclerosis patients.

The authors incorporated unique molecular identifiers into the TCR beta cDNA libraries. T cells numbering roughly 1 to 10 million yielded cDNA molecules that totaled roughly 500,000. MiXCR, applied by TCRdb to the PCR reads, yields one record per CDR3 protein. The sample carries hundreds of thousands of distinct CDR3 sequences, roughly three fifths recorded once. The TCR sequence derives from a girl aged 2 to 9 with multiple sclerosis. This sequence joins TRBV4-3 and TRBJ2-3, with 7 bases identical to TRBD1. The sequenced material came from blood. The CDR3 is CASSQDRATGTWDTQYF. The CDR3, as DNA: TGCGCCAGCAGCCAAGACCGGGCGACAGGGACATGGGATACGCAGTATTTT.